This T cell receptor beta chain was observed in a study of breast tumors, draining lymph nodes, adjacent tissues. Overall study results and limits: Compared with basal-like, luminal-like tumors shared significantly more repertoire with nontumor tissue. That most tumor T cells come from lymph nodes remained unproven. Tumor repertoires ranked between lymph nodes and nontumor tissue in diversity, with V and J gene preferences.

Axillary draining lymph nodes of breast cancer patients supplied the node samples. Each CDR3 protein is one row after TCRdb ran MiXCR on the multiplex PCR reads. The sample carries fewer than 150,000 distinct CDR3 sequences, 20% to 25% recorded once. This clonotype has at least ten counts. Its target is unknown. With 9 bases clipped from V and 5 bases from J, the junction kept 7 bases outside the gene matches. This CDR3 is built from 12 residues. Germline CDR1 SNHLY, CDR2 FYNNEI. The material sequenced was axillary lymph node tissue. This rearrangement joins TRBV2 to TRBJ2-7, with 7 nucleotides matching TRBD1. This TCR came from a female donor with breast cancer. Some clones in this sample may be carry-over from other donors' samples. The CDR3 protein is CASSRDSNEQYF. The DNA for the CDR3 is TGTGCCAGTTCCAGGGACAGTAACGAGCAGTACTTC.